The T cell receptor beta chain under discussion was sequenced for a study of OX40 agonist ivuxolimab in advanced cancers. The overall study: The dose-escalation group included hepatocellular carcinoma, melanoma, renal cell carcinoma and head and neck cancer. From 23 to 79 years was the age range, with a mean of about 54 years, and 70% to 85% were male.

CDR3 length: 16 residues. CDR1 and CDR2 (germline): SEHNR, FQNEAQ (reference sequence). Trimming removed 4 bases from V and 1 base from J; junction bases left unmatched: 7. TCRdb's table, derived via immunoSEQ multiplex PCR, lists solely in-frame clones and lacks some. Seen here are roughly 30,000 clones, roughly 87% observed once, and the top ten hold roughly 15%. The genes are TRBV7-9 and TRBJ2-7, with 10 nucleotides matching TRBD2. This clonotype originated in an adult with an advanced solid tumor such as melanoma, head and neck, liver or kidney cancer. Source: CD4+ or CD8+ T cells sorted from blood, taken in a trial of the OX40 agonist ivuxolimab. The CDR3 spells CASSSPTSGTSYEQYF. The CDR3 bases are TGTGCCAGCAGCTCGCCCACTAGCGGGACGTCCTACGAGCAGTACTTC.